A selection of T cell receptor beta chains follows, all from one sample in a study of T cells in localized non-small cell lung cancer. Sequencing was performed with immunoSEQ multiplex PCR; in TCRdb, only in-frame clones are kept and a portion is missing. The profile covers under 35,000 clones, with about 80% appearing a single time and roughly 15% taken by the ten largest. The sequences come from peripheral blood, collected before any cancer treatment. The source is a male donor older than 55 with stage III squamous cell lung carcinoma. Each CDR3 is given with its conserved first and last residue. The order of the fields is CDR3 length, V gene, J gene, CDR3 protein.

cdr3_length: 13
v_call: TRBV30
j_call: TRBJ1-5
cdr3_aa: CAWSGQGIEPQHF

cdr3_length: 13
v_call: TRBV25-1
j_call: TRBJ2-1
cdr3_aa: CASSRGAGNEQFF

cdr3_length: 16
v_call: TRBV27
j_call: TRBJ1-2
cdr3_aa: CATPGGLQGEDYGYTF

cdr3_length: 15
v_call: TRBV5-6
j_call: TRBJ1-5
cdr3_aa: CASSLDGVGGQPQHF

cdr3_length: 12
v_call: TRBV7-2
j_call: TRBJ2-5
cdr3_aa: CASSNRWETQYF

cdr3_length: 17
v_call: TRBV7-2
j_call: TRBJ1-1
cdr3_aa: CASSLDSLRTVNTEAFF

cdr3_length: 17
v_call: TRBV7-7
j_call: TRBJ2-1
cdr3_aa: CASSLDARTSGITEQFF

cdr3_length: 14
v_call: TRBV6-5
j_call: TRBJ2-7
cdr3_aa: CASSKQGGTYEQYF

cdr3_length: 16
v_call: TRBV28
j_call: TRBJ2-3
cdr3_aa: CASSYPTSASTDTQYF

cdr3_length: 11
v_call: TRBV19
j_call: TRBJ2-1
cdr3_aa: CASNQLGSQFF

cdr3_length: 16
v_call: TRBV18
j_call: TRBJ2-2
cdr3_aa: CASSLGTGMATGELFF

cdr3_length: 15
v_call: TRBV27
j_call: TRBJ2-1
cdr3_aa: CASTWGGPTLNEQFF

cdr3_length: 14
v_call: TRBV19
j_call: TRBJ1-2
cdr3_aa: CASSPTGLGEGYTF

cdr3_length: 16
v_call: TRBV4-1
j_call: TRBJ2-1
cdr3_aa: CASSQLQGSLNNEQFF

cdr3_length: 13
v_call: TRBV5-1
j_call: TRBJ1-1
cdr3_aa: CASSLTGNTEAFF

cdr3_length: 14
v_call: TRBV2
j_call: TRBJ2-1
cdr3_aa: CASSAGTQSNEQFF

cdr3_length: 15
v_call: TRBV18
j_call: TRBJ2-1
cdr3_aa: CASSDRDRLYNEQFF

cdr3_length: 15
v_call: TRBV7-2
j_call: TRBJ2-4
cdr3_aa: CASSLAQGRGNIQYF

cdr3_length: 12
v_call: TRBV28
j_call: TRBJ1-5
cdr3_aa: CATRGGVGPQHF

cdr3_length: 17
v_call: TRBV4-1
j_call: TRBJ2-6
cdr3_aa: CASSQEYGDSGANVLTF

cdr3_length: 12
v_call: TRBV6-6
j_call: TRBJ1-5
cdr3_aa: CASSYPGQPQHF

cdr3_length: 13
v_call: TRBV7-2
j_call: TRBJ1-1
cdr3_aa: CASRSDRNTEAFF

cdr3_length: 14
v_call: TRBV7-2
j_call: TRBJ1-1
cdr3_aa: CASSLGGGGTEAFF

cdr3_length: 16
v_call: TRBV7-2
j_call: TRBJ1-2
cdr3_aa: CASSLEMGVGNYGYTF

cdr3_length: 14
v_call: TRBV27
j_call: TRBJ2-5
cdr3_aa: CASSSSGVRETQYF

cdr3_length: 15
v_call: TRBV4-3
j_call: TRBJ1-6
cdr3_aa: CASRGGDFNNSPLHF

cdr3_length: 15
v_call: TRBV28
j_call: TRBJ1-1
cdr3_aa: CATSGQLQVGSEAFF

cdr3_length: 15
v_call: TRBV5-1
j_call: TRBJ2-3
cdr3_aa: CASSLAGISTDTQYF

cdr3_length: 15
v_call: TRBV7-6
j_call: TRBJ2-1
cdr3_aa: CASSLRRMSYNEQFF